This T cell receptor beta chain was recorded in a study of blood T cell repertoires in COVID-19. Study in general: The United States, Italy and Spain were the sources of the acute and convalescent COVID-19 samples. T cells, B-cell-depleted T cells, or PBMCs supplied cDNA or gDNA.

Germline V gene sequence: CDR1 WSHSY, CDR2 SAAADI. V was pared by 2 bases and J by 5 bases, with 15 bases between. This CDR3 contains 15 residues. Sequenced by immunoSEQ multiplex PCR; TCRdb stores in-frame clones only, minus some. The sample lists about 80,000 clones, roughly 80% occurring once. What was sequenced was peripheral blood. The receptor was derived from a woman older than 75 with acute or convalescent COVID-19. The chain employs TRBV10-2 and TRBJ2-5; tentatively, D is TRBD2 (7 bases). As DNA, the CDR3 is TGCGCCAGCAGTGAGGAAGGACTAGGGGGGGAGACCCAGTACTTC. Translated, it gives CASSEEGLGGETQYF.